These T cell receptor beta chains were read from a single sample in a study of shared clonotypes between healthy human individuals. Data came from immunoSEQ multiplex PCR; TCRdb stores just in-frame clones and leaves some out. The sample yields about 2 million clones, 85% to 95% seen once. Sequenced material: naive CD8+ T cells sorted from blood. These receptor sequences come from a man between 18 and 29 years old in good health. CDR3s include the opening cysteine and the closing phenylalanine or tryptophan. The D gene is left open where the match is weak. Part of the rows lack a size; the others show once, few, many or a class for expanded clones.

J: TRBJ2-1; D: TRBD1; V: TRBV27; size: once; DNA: TGTGCCAGCAGTTTATCCAGGGGGATTTACAATGAGCAGTTCTTC; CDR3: CASSLSRGIYNEQFF
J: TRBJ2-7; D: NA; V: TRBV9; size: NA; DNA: TGTGCCAGCAGCGTAGCTCGGAACAGCCTCTCCTACGAGCAGTACTTC; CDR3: CASSVARNSLSYEQYF
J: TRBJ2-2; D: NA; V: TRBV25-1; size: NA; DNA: TGTGCCAGCGCCCTAGGGAACACCGGGGAGCTGTTTTTT; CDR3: CASALGNTGELFF
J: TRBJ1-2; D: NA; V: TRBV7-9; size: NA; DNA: TGTGCCAGCAGCTTATTTATCGGCGATAGTGGCTACACCTTC; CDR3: CASSLFIGDSGYTF
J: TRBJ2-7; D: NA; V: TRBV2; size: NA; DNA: TGTGCCAGCAGTGTTTTGGCAGGGTCCTACGAGCAGTACTTC; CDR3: CASSVLAGSYEQYF
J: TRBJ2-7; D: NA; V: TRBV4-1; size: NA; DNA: TGCGCCAGCAGCCAAGTACTAGGCAGGGAGCAGTACTTC; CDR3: CASSQVLGREQYF
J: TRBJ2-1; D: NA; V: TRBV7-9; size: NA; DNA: TGTGCCAGCAGCTTACAGGAATACAATGAGCAGTTCTTC; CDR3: CASSLQEYNEQFF
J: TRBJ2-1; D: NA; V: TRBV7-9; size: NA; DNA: TGTGCCAGCACCGACCCAAACCGGGATTTGAGGGACAATGAGCAGTTCTTC; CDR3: CASTDPNRDLRDNEQFF
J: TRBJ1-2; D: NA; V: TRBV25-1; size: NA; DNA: TGTGCCAGCAGTGAGGGCGGATACTATGGCTACACCTTC; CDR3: CASSEGGYYGYTF
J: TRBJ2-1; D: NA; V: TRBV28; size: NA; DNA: TGTGCCAGCAGTTCCCGGACACATTACAATGAGCAGTTCTTC; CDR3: CASSSRTHYNEQFF
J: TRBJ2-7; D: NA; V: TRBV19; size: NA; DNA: TGTGCCAGTAGTGACTACAACTACGAGCAGTACTTC; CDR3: CASSDYNYEQYF
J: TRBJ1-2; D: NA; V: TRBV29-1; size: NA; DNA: TGCAGCGTTGAAGCCTGGGCCCTGGCAGGGAACTATGGCTACACCTTC; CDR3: CSVEAWALAGNYGYTF
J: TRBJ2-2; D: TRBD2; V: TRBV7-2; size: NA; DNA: TGTGCCAGCAGCTGGGCAGCGGGAACCGGGGAGCTGTTTTTT; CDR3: CASSWAAGTGELFF
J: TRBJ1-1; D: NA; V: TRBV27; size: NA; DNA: TGTGCCAGCAGCCAGGGGAACACTGAAGCTTTCTTT; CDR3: CASSQGNTEAFF
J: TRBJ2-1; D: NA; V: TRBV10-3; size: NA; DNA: TGTGCCATCAGTGAAATACTAGGTAATGAGCAGTTCTTC; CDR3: CAISEILGNEQFF
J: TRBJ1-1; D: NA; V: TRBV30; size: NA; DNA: TGTGCCTGGATTATCACGGGGAACACTGAAGCTTTCTTT; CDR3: CAWIITGNTEAFF
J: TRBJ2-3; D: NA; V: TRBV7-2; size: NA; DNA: TGTGCCAGCAGCCCGATCCGCGGAGTTAGCACAGATACGCAGTATTTT; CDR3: CASSPIRGVSTDTQYF
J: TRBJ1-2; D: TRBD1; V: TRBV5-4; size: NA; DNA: TGTGCCAGTTGGGACAGCTATGGCTACACCTTC; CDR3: CASWDSYGYTF
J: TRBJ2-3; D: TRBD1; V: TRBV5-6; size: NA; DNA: TGTGCCAGCAGCTTGGACGGGACAGGGGTACCAGATACGCAGTATTTT; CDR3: CASSLDGTGVPDTQYF
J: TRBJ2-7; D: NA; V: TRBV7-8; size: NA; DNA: TGTGCCAGCAGCTCCGACGGTTCCTACGAGCAGTACTTC; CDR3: CASSSDGSYEQYF
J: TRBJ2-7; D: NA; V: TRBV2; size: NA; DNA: TGTGCCAGCATTATTAGCCGGGACTTGGGCTACGAGCAGTACTTC; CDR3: CASIISRDLGYEQYF
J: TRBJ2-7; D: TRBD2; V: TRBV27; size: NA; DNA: TGTGCCAGCAGTTTAAGTGCGGGAGCCTACTCCTACGAGCAGTACTTC; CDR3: CASSLSAGAYSYEQYF
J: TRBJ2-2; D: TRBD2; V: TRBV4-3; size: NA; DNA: TGCGCCAGCAGCCAAGACACTAGCGGGAGCACCGGGGAGCTGTTTTTT; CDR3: CASSQDTSGSTGELFF
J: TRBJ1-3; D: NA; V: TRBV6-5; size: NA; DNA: TGTGCCAGCAGTTACGACACCATATATTTT; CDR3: CASSYDTIYF
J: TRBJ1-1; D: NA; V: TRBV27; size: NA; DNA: TGTGCCAGCAGTTTGGCTTTTCAGGGATACACTGAAGCTTTCTTT; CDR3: CASSLAFQGYTEAFF
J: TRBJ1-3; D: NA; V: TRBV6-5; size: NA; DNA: TGTGCCAGCAGTTACTCGTTTGGGCCGTCGGACACCATATATTTT; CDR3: CASSYSFGPSDTIYF
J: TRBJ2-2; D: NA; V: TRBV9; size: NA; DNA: TGTGCCAGCAGCGTAGGGGGAGCCACCGGGGAGCTGTTTTTT; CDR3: CASSVGGATGELFF
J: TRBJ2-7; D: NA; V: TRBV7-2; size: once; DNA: TGTGCCAGCAGTCCCATTGGGGGGATAAGCTACGAGCAGTACTTC; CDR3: CASSPIGGISYEQYF
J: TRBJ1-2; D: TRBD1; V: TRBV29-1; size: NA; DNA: TGCAGCGTTGATCCAGGGGGCGCTCGTGGCTACACCTTC; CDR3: CSVDPGGARGYTF
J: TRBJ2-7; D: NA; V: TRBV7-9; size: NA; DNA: TGTGCCAGCAGCACGGGCTACGAGCAGTACTTC; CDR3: CASSTGYEQYF
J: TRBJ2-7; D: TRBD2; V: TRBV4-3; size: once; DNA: TGCGCCAGCAGCCAGACTAGCGGGAGCTACGAGCAGTACTTC; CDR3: CASSQTSGSYEQYF
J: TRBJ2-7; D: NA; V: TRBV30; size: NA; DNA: TGTGCCTGGAGTGCTACCACCTACGAGCAGTACTTC; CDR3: CAWSATTYEQYF
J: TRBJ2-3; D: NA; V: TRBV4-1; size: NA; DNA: TGCGCCAGCAGCCACCCTTTGGGGGCAGATACGCAGTATTTT; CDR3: CASSHPLGADTQYF
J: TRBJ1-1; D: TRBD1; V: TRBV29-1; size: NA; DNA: TGCAGCGTTGAAAGGATGAGGACAGGGGTTGAACTCACTGAAGCTTTCTTT; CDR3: CSVERMRTGVELTEAFF
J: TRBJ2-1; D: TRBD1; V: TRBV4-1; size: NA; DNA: TGCGCCAGCAGCCAAGTGACAGGGGTTGACCATGAGCAGTTCTTC; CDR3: CASSQVTGVDHEQFF
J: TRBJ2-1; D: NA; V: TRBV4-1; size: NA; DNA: TGCGCCAGCAGCCAAGAACAGGCGGCTGAGCAGTTCTTC; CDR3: CASSQEQAAEQFF
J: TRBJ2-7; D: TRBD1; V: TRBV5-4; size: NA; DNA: TGTGCCAGCAGCTTGGAAGGGACAGGGGTCTACGAGCAGTACTTC; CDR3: CASSLEGTGVYEQYF
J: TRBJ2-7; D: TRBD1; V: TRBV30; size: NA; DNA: TGTGCCTGGAGTGTGACAGGGGTACGCGACGAGCAGTACTTC; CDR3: CAWSVTGVRDEQYF
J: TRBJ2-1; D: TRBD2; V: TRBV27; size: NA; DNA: TGTGCCAGCAGCGGGGGGGACTCCTACAATGAGCAGTTCTTC; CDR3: CASSGGDSYNEQFF
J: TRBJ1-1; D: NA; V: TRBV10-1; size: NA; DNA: TGCGCCAGCAGTGACCCGAGCACTGAAGCTTTCTTT; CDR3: CASSDPSTEAFF
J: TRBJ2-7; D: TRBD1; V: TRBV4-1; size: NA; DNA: TGCGCCAGCAGCCACCAACAGGGGCAGTTCTACGAGCAGTACTTC; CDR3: CASSHQQGQFYEQYF
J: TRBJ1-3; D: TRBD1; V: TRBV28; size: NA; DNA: TGTGCCAGCAGACTGGACAGGACCTCTGGAAACACCATATATTTT; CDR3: CASRLDRTSGNTIYF
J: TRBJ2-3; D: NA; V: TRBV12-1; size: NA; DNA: TGTGCCAGCAGCCCCCTGGTACTAGCGGGAGGTCTTCCCCCTAGCACAGATACGCAGTATTTT; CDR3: CASSPLVLAGGLPPSTDTQYF
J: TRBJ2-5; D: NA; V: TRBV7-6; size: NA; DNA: TGTGCCAGCAGCTCTCAGGGGGGCCTTTTCCTGACCCAGTACTTC; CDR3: CASSSQGGLFLTQYF
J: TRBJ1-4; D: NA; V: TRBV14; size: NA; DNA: TGTGCCAGCAGCCATAATGAAAAACTGTTTTTT; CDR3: CASSHNEKLFF